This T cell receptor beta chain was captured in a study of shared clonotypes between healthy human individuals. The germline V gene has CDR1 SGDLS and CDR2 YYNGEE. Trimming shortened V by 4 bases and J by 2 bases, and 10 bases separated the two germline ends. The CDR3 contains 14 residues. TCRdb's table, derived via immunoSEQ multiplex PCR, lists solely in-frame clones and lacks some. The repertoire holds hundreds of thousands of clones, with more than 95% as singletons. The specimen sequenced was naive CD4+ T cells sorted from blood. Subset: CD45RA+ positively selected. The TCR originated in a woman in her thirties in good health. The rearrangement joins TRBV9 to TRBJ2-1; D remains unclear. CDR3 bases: TGTGCCAGCAGCTCCTTGGTCCCCTACAATGAGCAGTTCTTC. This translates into CASSSLVPYNEQFF.